A selection of T cell receptor beta chains follows, all from one sample in a study of shared clonotypes between healthy human individuals. TCRdb's table, derived via immunoSEQ multiplex PCR, lists solely in-frame clones and lacks some. The table includes more than 2,000,000 clones, approximately 92% detected once. The sample taken for sequencing was naive CD4+ T cells sorted from blood. The receptor source for this set is a man between 18 and 29 years old in good health. CDR3s include the opening cysteine and the closing phenylalanine or tryptophan. A D gene is named only where the DNA matches it firmly. The listing skips clone size in some rows; elsewhere it reads once, few, many or a size class.

TRBJ2-5 | . | TRBV30 | . | TGTGCCTGGAGTCCGTCCCTAATGGGGGCATGGGAGACCCAGTACTTC | CAWSPSLMGAWETQYF
TRBJ2-3 | . | TRBV18 | . | TGTGCCAGCTCACCAGAGGAGGGTTTTTCAGATACGCAGTATTTT | CASSPEEGFSDTQYF
TRBJ1-5 | . | TRBV5-1 | TRBD1 | TGCGCCAGCAGGGCAGGGGACAGACAGCCCCAGCATTTT | CASRAGDRQPQHF
TRBJ2-2 | . | TRBV9 | TRBD2 | TGTGCCAGCAGCGTAGATAGCGGGGGCACCGGGGAGCTGTTTTTT | CASSVDSGGTGELFF
TRBJ1-1 | . | TRBV5-1 | TRBD1 | TGCGCCAGCAGCAATCCGGGACAGGGGGCTGAAGCTTTCTTT | CASSNPGQGAEAFF
TRBJ2-7 | . | TRBV12-5 | . | TGTGCTAGTGGGGGTGGGGAACCTAGCTCCTACGAGCAGTACTTC | CASGGGEPSSYEQYF
TRBJ1-3 | . | TRBV7-9 | . | TGTGCCAGCAGCTCCGACGGCTTTAGGGGTAACACCATATATTTT | CASSSDGFRGNTIYF
TRBJ1-4 | . | TRBV5-1 | . | TGCGCCAGCAGCTTCGACGGTCTAACAGAAAAACTGTTTTTT | CASSFDGLTEKLFF
TRBJ1-5 | . | TRBV11-2 | . | TGTGCCAGCAGCGTGCGCTCGACAGTCGTAAATCAGCCCCAGCATTTT | CASSVRSTVVNQPQHF
TRBJ2-7 | . | TRBV14 | . | TGTGCCAGCAGCCGCGGAGGAATGGGGAGGATCTACGAGCAGTACTTC | CASSRGGMGRIYEQYF
TRBJ1-1 | . | TRBV6-5 | . | TGTGCCAGCAAAAGGCGGGAGAACACTGAAGCTTTCTTT | CASKRRENTEAFF
TRBJ1-1 | . | TRBV11-2 | . | TGTGCCAGCAGCTTCACAGGGAACACTGAAGCTTTCTTT | CASSFTGNTEAFF
TRBJ1-5 | . | TRBV20-1 | . | TGCAGTGCTGGGGGGGATCAGCCCCAGCATTTT | CSAGGDQPQHF
TRBJ1-1 | . | TRBV6-1 | TRBD1 | TGTGCCAGCAGTGAAGCTGGACAGGGAAGAGAAGCTTTCTTT | CASSEAGQGREAFF
TRBJ1-4 | . | TRBV10-3 | . | TGTGCCATCAGTGAGTCGGGGGTCGAAAAACTGTTTTTT | CAISESGVEKLFF
TRBJ2-5 | . | TRBV6-5 | TRBD1 | TGTGCCAGCGGAATAGGCGACAGGGGCCAGTACTTC | CASGIGDRGQYF
TRBJ2-7 | . | TRBV6-1 | TRBD2 | TGTGCCAGCAGTGAGGCGCGGGGGTTAGCCTACGAGCAGTACTTC | CASSEARGLAYEQYF
TRBJ2-7 | . | TRBV2 | . | TGTGCCAGCAGTGTTCAAGGGACGCACGAGCAGTACTTC | CASSVQGTHEQYF
TRBJ2-1 | few | TRBV11-3 | . | TGTGCCAGCAGCTTAGATCTGGTCGGGAGAGCGAGTGAGCAGTTCTTC | CASSLDLVGRASEQFF
TRBJ2-1 | once | TRBV9 | TRBD2 | TGTGCCAGCAGCGTAGGGGCCAGCGGGGTAGTCGATGAGCAGTTCTTC | CASSVGASGVVDEQFF
TRBJ1-1 | . | TRBV6-1 | . | TGTGCCAGCAGCGGTGGGCCAGGCAGGGAGTCTTCCTTT | CASSGGPGRESSF
TRBJ2-1 | . | TRBV6-5 | . | TGTGCCAGTCGAGCTAGCGCTTCTATTCACAATGAGCAGTTCTTC | CASRASASIHNEQFF
TRBJ1-2 | few | TRBV10-3 | . | TGTGCCAACCAGGGAGAGGGTGGCTACACCTTC | CANQGEGGYTF
TRBJ1-3 | . | TRBV7-2 | . | TGTGCCAGCAGCTTAGTCCCACAGCCGGGAAACACCATATATTTT | CASSLVPQPGNTIYF
TRBJ2-7 | . | TRBV19 | TRBD1 | TGTGCCAGTTGCCCGGGACAGGGTGTGCGGGAGCAGTACTTC | CASCPGQGVREQYF
TRBJ2-1 | . | TRBV2 | . | TGTGCCAGCAGTTCGAACCTAGGGTTAGGGACCGACAATGAGCAGTTCTTC | CASSSNLGLGTDNEQFF
TRBJ2-3 | once | TRBV5-1 | TRBD1 | TGCGCCAGCAGCGGGGGACAGTCCACAGATACGCAGTATTTT | CASSGGQSTDTQYF
TRBJ1-1 | . | TRBV29-1 | . | TGCAGCGAAGACAGCTCCTCTGGGACTGAAGCTTTCTTT | CSEDSSSGTEAFF
TRBJ2-2 | . | TRBV5-1 | . | TGCGCCAGCAGCTTGGGGGTGGAGGCCACCGGGGAGCTGTTTTTT | CASSLGVEATGELFF
TRBJ2-3 | . | TRBV7-7 | TRBD1 | TGTGCTAGCAGCCCCGGGACAGGGCGGACAGATACGCAGTATTTT | CASSPGTGRTDTQYF
TRBJ2-2 | . | TRBV18 | . | TGTGCCAGCTCGCACTCCTCCGGGGAGCTGTTTTTT | CASSHSSGELFF
TRBJ2-3 | . | TRBV10-3 | . | TGTGCCATCTCATTTACGGGGGTAACAGATACGCAGTATTTT | CAISFTGVTDTQYF
TRBJ2-2 | once | TRBV2 | TRBD1 | TGTGCCAGCAGAGGGACAGGGGGGCCCGGGGAGCTGTTTTTT | CASRGTGGPGELFF
TRBJ1-2 | once | TRBV2 | . | TGTGCCAGCAGCTCGGACAGAAACTATGGCTACACCTTC | CASSSDRNYGYTF
TRBJ1-2 | . | TRBV14 | . | TGTGCCAGCAGCCCTGACAGTATCCGCCATAATGGCTACACCTTC | CASSPDSIRHNGYTF
TRBJ2-7 | once | TRBV13 | . | TGTGCCAGCAGTCTCGCCGCCTACGAGCAGTACTTC | CASSLAAYEQYF
TRBJ2-4 | few | TRBV19 | . | TGTGCCAGTAGTTCACAGGGACTAGCCAAAAACATTCAGTACTTC | CASSSQGLAKNIQYF
TRBJ2-3 | . | TRBV6-1 | . | TGTGCCAGCAGTGGTTGGAGAACTAGCACAGATACGCAGTATTTT | CASSGWRTSTDTQYF
TRBJ1-1 | . | TRBV18 | . | TGTGCCAGCTCGCCCTTTGAAGGGTCCCCCGACACTGAAGCTTTCTTT | CASSPFEGSPDTEAFF
TRBJ2-5 | . | TRBV5-1 | . | TGCGCCAGCAGCTTGGCCAGGTGGCTGACGGGGGAAGAGACCCAGTACTTC | CASSLARWLTGEETQYF
TRBJ1-6 | . | TRBV5-1 | TRBD1 | TGCGCCAGCAGCTTGGACAGGGGGTCCAATTCACCCCTCCACTTT | CASSLDRGSNSPLHF
TRBJ1-5 | . | TRBV7-2 | . | TGTGCCAGCAGCTTGTACAGGGGCAATCAGCCCCAGCATTTT | CASSLYRGNQPQHF
TRBJ1-2 | . | TRBV28 | . | TGTGCCAGCAGTTTAGCGGCGGGAGGCTACACCTTC | CASSLAAGGYTF
TRBJ1-5 | . | TRBV21-1 | . | TGTGCCAGCAGCAAAGAACTGTGGCAGGGGGATTGTCAGCCCCAGCATTTT | CASSKELWQGDCQPQHF
TRBJ2-7 | once | TRBV9 | . | TGTGCCAGCAGCGTAGGGGTGGAGGCCCAGCAGTACTTC | CASSVGVEAQQYF